A single sample gave rise to the 2 T cell receptor beta chains below, sequenced in a study of graft-versus-host responses after intestinal transplantation. Clones were read by immunoSEQ multiplex PCR, and TCRdb kept only the in-frame ones, dropping some. This sample has over 100,000 clones; about 90% occur once, and the top ten carry about 1%. For these receptors, no antigen is known. The input for sequencing was unstimulated CD4+ T cells sorted from spleen or lymph node cells, taken before intestinal transplant. Source of these receptors: a human donor who received an intestinal transplant.

The chain couples TRBV10-2 to TRBJ2-5; D gene uncertain. CDR1 is WSHSY and CDR2 is SAAADI in the germline V gene. V lost 1 base to trimming and J lost 5 bases, with 14 bases between them. The CDR3 extends over 15 amino acids. The CDR3 nucleotides read TGCGCCAGCAGTGAGTTCAGGCCCGATGGGGAGACCCAGTACTTC. Amino acids: CASSEFRPDGETQYF.

This chain links TRBV30 with TRBJ1-2; D not certain. This CDR3 is built from 13 residues. The germline V gene encodes CDR1 GTSNPN and CDR2 SVGIG (reference sequence). The V end was cut by 0 bases, the J end by 4 bases, with 9 bases between. CDR3 region: CAWSVTSFYGYTF. The CDR3 DNA follows: TGTGCCTGGAGTGTGACCTCCTTCTATGGCTACACCTTC.